Below, 26 T cell receptor beta chains from the same sample are listed, as sequenced in a study of OX40 agonist ivuxolimab in advanced cancers. Profiled with immunoSEQ multiplex PCR; TCRdb holds only in-frame clones, not every one. The sample includes 34,000 or so clones, around nine tenths of them seen just once. This sample comprised CD4+ or CD8+ T cells sorted from blood, obtained in a trial of the OX40 agonist ivuxolimab. The origin of the receptors is an adult with an advanced solid tumor such as melanoma, head and neck, liver or kidney cancer.

This chain uses TRBV5-1 with TRBJ2-3, with TRBD2 as a possible D gene (5 bases). Germline CDR1 SGHRS, CDR2 YFSETQ. The CDR3 length is 14 residues. Trimming stripped 0 bases from V and 4 bases from J, with 9 bases between. The CDR3 sequence: CASSLEASPDTQYF. The CDR3 region has the DNA TGCGCCAGCAGCTTGGAGGCTAGCCCAGATACGCAGTATTTT.

The rearrangement joins TRBV7-9 to TRBJ1-3; tentatively, D is TRBD1 (5 bases). Germline CDR1 and CDR2: SEHNR and FQNEAQ (reference sequence). The length of the CDR3 is 14 residues. Trimming shortened V by 5 bases and J by 6 bases, and 14 bases separated the two germline ends. The CDR3 DNA follows: TGTGCCAGCAGCCCCGGTCAGGGCTTAAACACCATATATTTT. As protein: CASSPGQGLNTIYF.

The chain combines TRBV6-1 with TRBJ1-1, with D unclear. This CDR3 is 11 amino acids long. The V end was cut by 5 bases, the J end by 5 bases, with 6 bases between. Germline CDR1 is MNHNS and CDR2 is SASEGT. CDR3 nucleotides: TGTGCCAGCAGTTATGGGACTGAAGCTTTCTTT. Residues: CASSYGTEAFF.

A few counts support this clone. The chain is built from TRBV5-1 and TRBJ2-7; TRBD1 agrees at 10 bases. Trimming took 7 bases from V and 5 from J; bases not matched to a gene: 9. The germline gives CDR1 SGHRS, CDR2 YFSETQ. This CDR3 contains 14 residues. The CDR3 is CASHPGQGFDEQYF. DNA of the CDR3: TGCGCCAGCCACCCGGGACAGGGGTTCGACGAGCAGTACTTC.

The rearrangement joins TRBV11-2 to TRBJ2-2; D unclear. V gave up 3 bases and J gave up 2 bases, with 13 bases separating them. This CDR3 is built from 16 residues. Looked up from germline, CDR1 is SGHAT and CDR2 is FQNNGV. The CDR3 is CASSFPVAVNTGELFF. The CDR3, as DNA: TGTGCCAGCAGCTTTCCCGTGGCAGTCAACACCGGGGAGCTGTTTTTT.

This chain connects TRBV18 to TRBJ2-5; 7 positions match TRBD1. The V gene's germline CDR1 is KGHSH and CDR2 LQKENI. Trimming at V came to 4 bases and at J to 2 bases, leaving 10 bases not matched to a gene. This CDR3 region has 16 residues. In DNA form, the CDR3 reads TGTGCCAGCTCACGACTTCCTACAGGGGATCAAGAGACCCAGTACTTC. Translated: CASSRLPTGDQETQYF.

The CDR3: CASSPTTSGSLYEQYF. The CDR3 nucleotides are TGTGCCAGCAGTCCTACAACTAGCGGGAGTCTCTACGAGCAGTACTTC. The chain is built from TRBV28 and TRBJ2-7, with 11 nucleotides matching TRBD2. With 5 bases clipped from V and 3 bases from J, the junction kept 9 bases outside the gene matches. The CDR3 has 16 amino acids. Per germline, CDR1 MDHEN and CDR2 SYDVKM.

This clone was detected only once. The chain employs TRBV19 and TRBJ2-7; 9 bases map to TRBD1. V lost 6 bases, J lost 5 bases, and 11 bases stayed unmatched. Germline V gene sequence: CDR1 LNHDA, CDR2 SQIVND (reference sequence). The length of the CDR3 is 15 residues. CDR3 in amino acids: CASSNSPGQGNEQYF. The DNA of the CDR3 is TGTGCCAGTAGCAACTCCCCGGGACAGGGAAACGAGCAGTACTTC. The variable domain in full, completed from reference TRBV19 and TRBJ2-7, reads DGGITQSPKYLFRKEGQNVTLSCEQNLNHDAMYWYRQDPGQGLRLIYYSQIVNDFQKGDIAEGYSVSREKKESFPLTVTSAQKNPTAFYLCASSNSPGQGNEQYFGPGTRLTVT.

The V gene is TRBV27, the J gene TRBJ1-2; tentatively, D is TRBD1 (6 bases). The V and J ends lost 4 bases and 7 bases respectively, with 16 bases between them. The CDR3 runs 14 residues. Germline CDR1 and CDR2: MNHEY and SMNVEV (reference sequence). The CDR3 loop reads CASSSGQRRSGYTF. The CDR3 DNA follows: TGTGCCAGCAGTTCTGGACAGCGTAGGAGTGGCTACACCTTC.

V gene TRBV7-9 combines with J gene TRBJ1-2; D unclear. Germline V gene sequence: CDR1 SEHNR, CDR2 FQNEAQ (reference sequence). With 3 bases removed from V and 4 bases from J, the gap between germline ends came to 6 bases. The CDR3 covers 12 residues. CDR3 DNA sequence: TGTGCCAGCAGCTTTGACCCCTATGGCTACACCTTC. This translates into CASSFDPYGYTF.

The chain couples TRBV15 to TRBJ2-1; unclear D gene. The CDR3 is 14 amino acids. With 3 bases removed from V and 5 bases from J, the gap between germline ends came to 11 bases. CDR1 LNHNV and CDR2 YYDKDF come from the germline V gene (reference sequence). In nucleotides, the CDR3 is TGTGCCACCAGCAGGGAAGGCGGTCACAATGAGCAGTTCTTC. The encoded protein is CATSREGGHNEQFF. Supplemented by reference TRBV15 and TRBJ2-1, the full variable domain reads DAMVIQNPRYQVTQFGKPVTLSCSQTLNHNVMYWYQQKSSQAPKLLFHYYDKDFNNEADTPDNFQSRRPNTSFCFLDIRSPGLGDTAMYLCATSREGGHNEQFFGPGTRLTVL.

The J gene is TRBJ2-3, the V gene TRBV28, with D unresolved. Deletions cut 3 bases from V and 0 bases from J, with 13 bases between. The germline V gene encodes CDR1 MDHEN and CDR2 SYDVKM. The CDR3 has 16 residues. The CDR3 loop is CASSFGPVRSTDTQYF. The CDR3 region has the DNA TGTGCCAGCAGTTTTGGGCCAGTTCGTAGCACAGATACGCAGTATTTT.

The DNA for the CDR3 is TGTGCCAGCAGCCTCCACAGGACTTCAAATGAAAAACTGTTTTTT. Its translation: CASSLHRTSNEKLFF. The V call is TRBV7-8, the J call TRBJ1-4; tentatively, D is TRBD1 (5 bases). CDR1 and CDR2 from the germline V gene are SGHVS and FQNEAQ. V gave up 5 bases and J gave up 5 bases, with 15 bases separating them. The CDR3 consists of 15 residues.

The chain is built from TRBV5-4 and TRBJ1-4; a weak D match, TRBD1 (6 bases). The V gene lost 4 bases and the J gene lost 6 bases, with 16 bases spanning the gap. This CDR3 is built from 15 residues. The germline CDR1 and CDR2 sequences are SGHNT and YYREEE (reference sequence). DNA of the CDR3: TGTGCCAGCAGCCGCCGGAGACAGGAGGATGAAAAACTGTTTTTT. Residues: CASSRRRQEDEKLFF.

The chain joins TRBV2 to TRBJ2-7; D might be TRBD2 (5 bases). The V and J ends lost 4 bases and 2 bases respectively, with 9 bases between them. Germline lookup yields CDR1 SNHLY and CDR2 FYNNEI. The CDR3 is made up of 13 amino acids. This CDR3 reads CASSVVLAYEQYF. The CDR3 DNA sequence: TGTGCCAGCAGTGTAGTACTAGCCTACGAGCAGTACTTC.

The rearrangement joins TRBV21-1 to TRBJ2-6; the D segment call TRBD1 is taken from the table without a DNA check. TRBV21-1 is reported as a pseudogene. The CDR3 is made up of 20 amino acids. The CDR3 here is CASSKIRGSRGNSGANVLTF. The CDR3 DNA follows: TGTGCCAGCAGCAAGATAAGGGGGAGCAGGGGTAACTCTGGGGCCAACGTCCTGACTTTC.

This rearrangement joins TRBV9 to TRBJ1-1, with 8 bases that match TRBD1. Germline CDR1 and CDR2: SGDLS and YYNGEE. The V and J ends lost 5 bases and 0 bases, in that order; junction bases with no gene match: 15. This CDR3 region has 18 residues. Written as DNA, the CDR3 is TGTGCCAGCAGTGTAAGTTTAGCAGGGGGCCATCTGAACACTGAAGCTTTCTTT. Translating gives CASSVSLAGGHLNTEAFF.

V and J are TRBV9 and TRBJ2-5; 9 positions agree with TRBD1. Germline V gene lookup returns CDR1 SGDLS and CDR2 YYNGEE. V was clipped by 0 bases and J by 2 bases; unmatched bases: 2. This CDR3 spans 15 amino acids. DNA of the CDR3: TGTGCCAGCAGCGTAGAGGGGACAGGGCAAGAGACCCAGTACTTC. This gives the protein CASSVEGTGQETQYF. The whole variable domain, filled in from reference TRBV9 and TRBJ2-5, reads DSGVTQTPKHLITATGQRVTLRCSPRSGDLSVYWYQQSLDQGLQFLIQYYNGEERAKGNILERFSAQQFPDLHSELNLSSLELGDSALYFCASSVEGTGQETQYFGPGTRLLVL.

The chain employs TRBV7-9 and TRBJ2-3, with 10 positions matching TRBD1. Germline CDR1 and CDR2: SEHNR and FQNEAQ (reference sequence). The V gene end was trimmed by 4 bases and the J gene end by 8 bases; junction bases not matched to a gene: 12. The CDR3 length is 16 residues. The CDR3 bases are TGTGCCAGCAGCTCCCCCCGGGACAGGGGCAGAGGTACGCAGTATTTT. This gives the protein CASSSPRDRGRGTQYF.

The rearrangement links TRBV25-1 to TRBJ2-4; no definite D call. Germline V gives CDR1 MGHDK, CDR2 SYGVNS. The V end was cut by 1 base, the J end by 5 bases, with 3 bases between. This CDR3 is 12 amino acids long. The CDR3, as DNA: TGTGCCAGCAGTGAATGGGAAAACATTCAGTACTTC. Translating it yields CASSEWENIQYF. Looking up the rest from reference TRBV25-1 and TRBJ2-4 gives the full variable domain: EADIYQTPRYLVIGTGKKITLECSQTMGHDKMYWYQQDPGMELHLIHYSYGVNSTEKGDLSSESTVSRIRTEHFPLTLESARPSHTSQYLCASSEWENIQYFGAGTRLSVL.

The chain uses TRBV28 and TRBJ2-3; 8 positions match TRBD2. V was pared by 3 bases and J by 2 bases, with 7 bases of the junction left unmatched. This CDR3 is 16 amino acids long. Germline values: CDR1 MDHEN, CDR2 SYDVKM. The CDR3 is CASSFELADDTDTQYF. In DNA, the CDR3 is TGTGCCAGCAGTTTCGAACTAGCGGATGACACAGATACGCAGTATTTT.

The rearrangement uses TRBV7-2 and TRBJ1-5, with 7 bases identical to TRBD1. J was trimmed by 5 bases and V by 1 base; bases with no gene match: 2. This CDR3 has 14 residues. Germline V lookup: CDR1 SGHTA, CDR2 FQGNSA. The CDR3 nucleotides read TGTGCCAGCAGCTTAGTTGACAGGGATCAGCCCCAGCATTTT. This sequence encodes CASSLVDRDQPQHF.

This chain uses TRBV10-3 with TRBJ2-4; 9 bases match TRBD1. CDR1 ENHRY and CDR2 SYGVKD come from the germline V gene. The CDR3 spans 12 residues. J was trimmed by 4 bases and V by 8 bases; bases with no gene match: 0. CDR3 amino acids: CAIGQGKNIQYF. CDR3 bases: TGTGCCATCGGACAGGGGAAAAACATTCAGTACTTC.

The chain links TRBV10-3 to TRBJ1-1, with 7 bases lining up with TRBD1. Germline-derived CDR1 and CDR2 are ENHRY and SYGVKD. This CDR3 contains 14 residues. J was trimmed by 5 bases and V by 6 bases; bases with no gene match: 9. The CDR3 reads CAISLRDSRTEAFF. As DNA, the CDR3 is TGTGCCATCAGCCTTAGGGACAGTAGAACTGAAGCTTTCTTT.

V usage is TRBV4-1 and J usage is TRBJ1-4; D is perhaps TRBD1 (5 bases). The CDR3 is 16 amino acids. The V end was cut by 2 bases, the J end by 7 bases, with 17 bases between. The germline gives CDR1 MGHRA, CDR2 YSYEKL. The CDR3 protein is CASSQYRGAGVEKLFF. CDR3 sequence (DNA): TGCGCCAGCAGCCAATATCGAGGGGCCGGTGTTGAAAAACTGTTTTTT.

The rearrangement uses TRBV11-2 and TRBJ2-5; D call uncertain. The V gene lost 1 base and the J gene lost 5 bases, with 11 bases spanning the gap. The CDR3 is 14 amino acids. CDR1 is SGHAT and CDR2 is FQNNGV in the germline V gene. DNA for the CDR3: TGTGCCAGCAGCTTAGGATCCCTCTGGGAGACCCAGTACTTC. This gives the protein CASSLGSLWETQYF. The full variable domain, completed using reference TRBV11-2 and TRBJ2-5, is EAGVAQSPRYKIIEKRQSVAFWCNPISGHATLYWYQQILGQGPKLLIQFQNNGVVDDSQLPKDRFSAERLKGVDSTLKIQPAKLEDSAVYLCASSLGSLWETQYFGPGTRLLVL.